Each of the 23 T cell receptor beta chains below was sequenced from the same sample in a study of blood T cell repertoires in COVID-19. Sequencing used immunoSEQ multiplex PCR; TCRdb keeps in-frame clones, though not all of them. The repertoire holds 200,000 to 250,000 clones, 65% to 90% seen once, with about 4.1% in the top ten. Sequencing was done on a sample of PBMCs or T cells enriched from blood (not recorded which). Source of these receptors: a middle-aged woman with acute COVID-19.

V is TRBV5-1 and J is TRBJ1-2; 8 bases are shared with TRBD1. The CDR3 is 15 residues long. Per germline, CDR1 SGHRS and CDR2 YFSETQ. Trimming removed 4 bases from V and 6 bases from J; junction bases left unmatched: 11. The CDR3 reads CASSLLGQGRDGYTF. The CDR3 DNA sequence: TGCGCCAGCAGCCTACTTGGACAGGGTAGGGATGGCTACACCTTC.

This clone was counted ten times or more. The chain is built from TRBV9 and TRBJ2-7; D is unresolved. Trimming shortened V by 4 bases and J by 2 bases, and 13 bases separated the two germline ends. Germline V gene lookup returns CDR1 SGDLS and CDR2 YYNGEE. The CDR3 consists of 14 residues. CDR3: CASSPAQVTYEQYF. The DNA of the CDR3 is TGTGCCAGCAGCCCCGCCCAGGTAACCTACGAGCAGTACTTC. Looking up the rest from reference TRBV9 and TRBJ2-7 gives the full variable domain: DSGVTQTPKHLITATGQRVTLRCSPRSGDLSVYWYQQSLDQGLQFLIQYYNGEERAKGNILERFSAQQFPDLHSELNLSSLELGDSALYFCASSPAQVTYEQYFGPGTRLTVT.

The chain employs TRBV7-6 and TRBJ1-2; possibly TRBD1 for D (5 bases). Germline V gives CDR1 SGHVS, CDR2 FNYEAQ. Trimming left V 5 bases short and J 6 bases short, with 13 bases between. The CDR3 length is 13 residues. This CDR3 is CASSRGGTDGYTF. CDR3 DNA: TGTGCCAGCAGCCGCGGGGGGACCGATGGCTACACCTTC.

V gene TRBV28 combines with J gene TRBJ1-5, with 9 nucleotides matching TRBD1. The trim removed 8 bases at V and 6 bases at J, leaving 8 bases unmatched. The length of the CDR3 is 14 residues. The germline V gene has CDR1 MDHEN and CDR2 SYDVKM. CDR3 in DNA: TGTGCCAGCCTAACAGGGGGCCTTTTTCAGCCCCAGCATTTT. This gives the protein CASLTGGLFQPQHF.

The V call is TRBV18, the J call TRBJ1-1; the D is unclear. CDR3 length equals 15 residues. Germline V gene sequence: CDR1 KGHSH, CDR2 LQKENI. The V gene lost 0 bases and the J gene lost 11 bases, with 19 bases spanning the gap. The DNA of the CDR3 is TGTGCCAGCTCACCACCGAGTACCCTAGGCGGGATTGCTTTCTTT. Its protein product is CASSPPSTLGGIAFF. The entire variable domain, with the rest obtained from reference TRBV18 and TRBJ1-1, is as follows: NAGVMQNPRHLVRRRGQEARLRCSPMKGHSHVYWYRQLPEEGLKFMVYLQKENIIDESGMPKERFSAEFPKEGPSILRIQQVVRGDSAAYFCASSPPSTLGGIAFFGQGTRLTVV.

The rearrangement uses TRBV24-1 and TRBJ2-7; 7 bases agree with TRBD1. The CDR3 sequence is 18 residues long. Germline V lookup: CDR1 KGHDR, CDR2 SFDVKD. V trimming: 7 bases; J trimming: 2 bases; junction bases outside the gene matches: 19. CDR3 loop: CATSPQGDSMNPPYEQYF. As DNA, the CDR3 is TGTGCCACCAGCCCCCAGGGGGACAGTATGAATCCTCCCTACGAGCAGTACTTC.

V is TRBV10-3 and J is TRBJ2-5, with 14 bases matching TRBD2. J lost 2 bases, V lost 4 bases, and 0 bases had no gene match. CDR1 is ENHRY and CDR2 is SYGVKD in the germline V gene. The CDR3 is made up of 15 amino acids. For the CDR3, the DNA is TGTGCCATCAGTGGGACTAGCGGGAGGCAAGAGACCCAGTACTTC. It translates to CAISGTSGRQETQYF.

The V and J genes are TRBV15 and TRBJ2-1, with TRBD2 matching 10 bases. The CDR3 runs to 22 residues. The germline V gene encodes CDR1 LNHNV and CDR2 YYDKDF (reference sequence). V lost 1 base to trimming and J lost 6 bases; unmatched junction nucleotides: 24. The CDR3 reads CATSRVWSGPSGSRGRGNEQFF. The CDR3 DNA reads TGTGCCACCAGCAGAGTATGGTCCGGTCCTAGCGGGAGTAGAGGGAGGGGCAATGAGCAGTTCTTC.

V gene TRBV6-2 or TRBV6-3 combines with J gene TRBJ1-1, with D possibly matching TRBD1 (5 bases). CDR1 MNHEY and CDR2 SVGEGT come from the germline V gene. The CDR3 totals 15 residues. V lost 2 bases and J 0 bases, leaving 10 bases between the germline ends. The CDR3, as DNA: TGTGCCAGCAGTTACAAGCCGGGGGTGAACACTGAAGCTTTCTTT. The encoded protein is CASSYKPGVNTEAFF.

The CDR3 here is CASSSPGLAGAEQFF. DNA for the CDR3: TGTGCCAGCAGTTCGCCGGGACTAGCGGGAGCTGAGCAGTTCTTC. This chain uses TRBV6-5 with TRBJ2-1, with 14 positions matching TRBD2. The V segment lost 4 bases and the J segment 9 bases; nucleotides outside the gene matches: 5. The CDR3 covers 15 residues. Germline assignment: CDR1 MNHEY and CDR2 SVGAGI.

V usage is TRBV7-6 and J usage is TRBJ2-2, with D maybe TRBD2 (6 bases). The CDR3 consists of 15 residues. V gave up 5 bases and J gave up 3 bases, with 13 bases separating them. The germline gives CDR1 SGHVS, CDR2 FNYEAQ. In DNA form, the CDR3 reads TGTGCCAGCAGCCCCAGGAGGGGTGACACCGGGGAGCTGTTTTTT. This gives the protein CASSPRRGDTGELFF.

The chain couples TRBV18 to TRBJ2-3, with TRBD1 matching over 8 bases. CDR1 is KGHSH and CDR2 is LQKENI in the germline V gene. This CDR3 is 15 amino acids long. J lost 6 bases, V lost 5 bases, and 10 bases had no gene match. DNA of the CDR3: TGTGCCAGCTCAACCGGACAGGGCCGCCGCGATACGCAGTATTTT. Translation gives CASSTGQGRRDTQYF.

This chain connects TRBV19 to TRBJ1-5; TRBD1 matches 9 bases. The CDR3 is 15 amino acids. CDR1 and CDR2 from the germline V gene are LNHDA and SQIVND (reference sequence). V lost 5 bases and J lost 4; bases outside the gene matches: 6. The CDR3 sequence: CASSYGTGRNQPQHF. DNA for the CDR3: TGTGCCAGTAGTTACGGGACAGGGAGGAATCAGCCCCAGCATTTT.

The gene calls are TRBV24-1 and TRBJ2-5; TRBD2 might be the D (5 bases). The V end was cut by 6 bases, the J end by 5 bases, with 18 bases between. CDR1 and CDR2 from the germline V gene are KGHDR and SFDVKD. The CDR3 totals 15 residues. CDR3 DNA sequence: TGTGCCACCAGTAGGTTGCTGGCGGGTCGGGAGACCCAGTACTTC. It translates to CATSRLLAGRETQYF.

This clone was detected once. The chain has TRBV7-9 and TRBJ1-2, with 8 nucleotides matching TRBD1. The CDR3 is 16 residues long. Germline V gene lookup returns CDR1 SEHNR and CDR2 FQNEAQ (reference sequence). V shed 5 bases and J 2 bases; nucleotides not matched to a gene: 10. The CDR3 here is CASSEHDRGLNYGYTF. The CDR3 coding sequence is TGTGCCAGCAGCGAACACGACAGGGGACTCAACTATGGCTACACCTTC.

This chain uses TRBV11-3 with TRBJ1-2; D is possibly TRBD1 (6 bases). Trimming took off 0 bases at V and 8 bases at J, with 13 bases between the two ends. The CDR3 has 14 amino acids. In germline, CDR1 is SGHNT, CDR2 YENEEA. The CDR3 nucleotides read TGTGCCAGCAGCTTAGATTACAGGGCTGAGGGCTACACCTTC. The encoded protein is CASSLDYRAEGYTF.

The chain employs TRBV4-3 and TRBJ2-7; the match to TRBD2 covers 11 bases. V gave up 0 bases and J gave up 6 bases; unmatched junction bases: 7. CDR1 is LGHNA and CDR2 is YSLEER in the germline V gene. CDR3 length equals 16 residues. CDR3 region: CASSQDAASGRFEQYF. CDR3 DNA sequence: TGCGCCAGCAGCCAAGATGCCGCTAGCGGGAGGTTCGAGCAGTACTTC.

The rearrangement joins TRBV19 to TRBJ2-3, with 13 positions matching TRBD2. The CDR3 is 16 residues long. J gave up 3 bases and V 7 bases, and 7 bases lay outside the gene matches. CDR1 is LNHDA and CDR2 is SQIVND in the germline V gene (reference sequence). The CDR3 loop reads CASTRLAGGTTDTQYF. CDR3 nucleotide sequence: TGTGCCAGTACTAGACTAGCGGGAGGTACTACAGATACGCAGTATTTT.

A remark on this clone: A junction end diverges from the germline sequence, so it may reflect a read error. The V and J genes are TRBV6-2 or TRBV6-3 and TRBJ1-1; D is possibly TRBD1 (5 bases). Germline V gives CDR1 MNHEY, CDR2 SVGEGT. The CDR3 extends over 17 amino acids. The CDR3 loop is CASRYYRWRGLRTEAFF. The CDR3 nucleotides read TGTGCCAGCAGATACTATAGGTGGAGGGGATTGAGGACTGAAGCTTTCTTT.

The gene calls are TRBV7-2 and TRBJ2-1; TRBD2 agrees at 9 bases. With 7 bases clipped from V and 5 bases from J, the junction kept 6 bases outside the gene matches. In germline, CDR1 is SGHTA, CDR2 FQGNSA. The CDR3 length is 14 residues. The CDR3, as DNA: TGTGCCAGCACCTATGGGACTAGCAACAATGAGCAGTTCTTC. Translation: CASTYGTSNNEQFF.

The chain recombines TRBV15 with TRBJ1-5, with 7 positions matching TRBD1. The CDR3 spans 15 residues. Germline CDR1 reads LNHNV; CDR2 reads YYDKDF (reference sequence). With V trimmed by 0 bases and J by 4 bases, 3 bases remained unmatched. CDR3 sequence reads: CATSRDRGLNQPQHF. CDR3 nucleotide sequence: TGTGCCACCAGCAGAGACAGGGGGTTGAATCAGCCCCAGCATTTT.

The CDR3 sequence is CASSGLQGRTEAFF. DNA for the CDR3: TGTGCCAGCAGTGGATTGCAGGGTAGGACTGAAGCTTTCTTT. J is TRBJ1-1 and V is TRBV2; weak D call: TRBD1 (5 bases). The germline V gene encodes CDR1 SNHLY and CDR2 FYNNEI. CDR3 length: 14 amino acids. Trimming removed 4 bases at V and 5 bases at J, with 14 bases between.

The gene calls are TRBV11-3 and TRBJ1-2; D is possibly TRBD1 (6 bases). This CDR3 is 12 amino acids long. Deletions cut 5 bases from V and 4 bases from J, with 8 bases between. Germline CDR1 and CDR2: SGHNT and YENEEA. CDR3 DNA: TGTGCCAGCAGCACACAGGGCTATGGCTACACCTTC. This gives the protein CASSTQGYGYTF.